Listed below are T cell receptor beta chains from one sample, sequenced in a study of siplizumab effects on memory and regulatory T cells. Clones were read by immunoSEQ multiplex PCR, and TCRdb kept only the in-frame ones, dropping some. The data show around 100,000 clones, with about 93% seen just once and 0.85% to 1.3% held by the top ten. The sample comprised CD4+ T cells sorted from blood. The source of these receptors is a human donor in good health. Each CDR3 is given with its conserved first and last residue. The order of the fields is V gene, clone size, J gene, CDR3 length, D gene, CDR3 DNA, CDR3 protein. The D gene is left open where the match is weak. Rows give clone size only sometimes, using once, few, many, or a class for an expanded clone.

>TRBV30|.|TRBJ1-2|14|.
TGTGCCTCGTGGGCGTTCTGGGCAGGCTATGGCTACACCTTC
CASWAFWAGYGYTF
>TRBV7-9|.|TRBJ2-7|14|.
TGTGCCAGCAGCTTCCGGGACACTTCCTACGAGCAGTACTTC
CASSFRDTSYEQYF
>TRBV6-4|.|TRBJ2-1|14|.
TGTGCCAGCAGCCGGGACGGGAACTACAATGAGCAGTTCTTC
CASSRDGNYNEQFF
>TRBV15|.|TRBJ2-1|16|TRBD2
TGTGCCACCAGCAGAGTAAGCGGGAGCTCCTACAATGAGCAGTTCTTC
CATSRVSGSSYNEQFF
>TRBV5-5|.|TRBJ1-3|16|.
TGTGCCAGCAGCCCGGGTACTACTAGGTCTGGAAACACCATATATTTT
CASSPGTTRSGNTIYF
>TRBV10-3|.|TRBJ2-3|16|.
TGTGCCATCAGTGAAGCTTCCGGGGGATCGGCAGATACGCAGTATTTT
CAISEASGGSADTQYF
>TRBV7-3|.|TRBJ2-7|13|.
TGTGCCAGCAGCTTAGCGCGCTCCTACGAGCAGTACTTC
CASSLARSYEQYF
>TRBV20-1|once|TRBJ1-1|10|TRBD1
TGCCTGACAGGGTACGCTGAAGCTTTCTTT
CLTGYAEAFF
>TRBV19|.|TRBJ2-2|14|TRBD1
TGTGCCAGTAGTCGGGACAGGGCCACCGGGGAGCTGTTTTTT
CASSRDRATGELFF
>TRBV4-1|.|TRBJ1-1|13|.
TGCGCCAGCAGCCACGCCCGAACAGGGGAAGCTTTCTTT
CASSHARTGEAFF
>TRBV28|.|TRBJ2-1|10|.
TGTGCCAGCAAGAGAAATGAGCAGTTCTTC
CASKRNEQFF
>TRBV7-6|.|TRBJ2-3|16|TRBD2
TGTGCCAGCAGCTCCCCACTAGCGGGAAAGAGTAATACGCAGTATTTT
CASSSPLAGKSNTQYF
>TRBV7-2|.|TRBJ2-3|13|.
TGTGCCAGCAGCTTAGTCTTGGCAGATACGCAGTATTTT
CASSLVLADTQYF
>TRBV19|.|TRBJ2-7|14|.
TGTGCCAGTAGGAGTAGCGGAGCGGCCTACGAGCAGTACTTC
CASRSSGAAYEQYF
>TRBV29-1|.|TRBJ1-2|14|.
TGCAGCGTTGAAAGTGGGGGACGGAACTATGGCTACACCTTC
CSVESGGRNYGYTF
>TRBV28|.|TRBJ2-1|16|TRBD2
TGTGCCAGCAGTTCCTATCCGGCGGGAGGGCCCCATGAGCAGTTCTTC
CASSSYPAGGPHEQFF